Each of the 5 T cell receptor beta chains below was sequenced from the same sample in a study of T cells after yellow fever vaccination. TCRdb passed the 5' RACE reads through MiXCR, listing each CDR3 protein once. The sample has hundreds of thousands of distinct CDR3 sequences, roughly 20% seen once. Specimen: PBMCs, collected before the yellow fever booster vaccination. These receptors were taken from a young man who received the YFV17D yellow fever vaccine.

The J gene is TRBJ2-3, the V gene TRBV6-2 or TRBV6-3; tentative D call: TRBD2 (5 bases). V dropped 7 bases and J dropped 1 base, with 12 bases sitting between them. The CDR3 sequence is 14 residues long. The germline V gene has CDR1 MNHEY and CDR2 SVGEGT. In DNA, the CDR3 is TGTGCCAGCACCGATTTGGAGGGCACAGATACGCAGTATTTT. Its translation: CASTDLEGTDTQYF.

This clonotype was counted ten times or more. The chain recombines TRBV6-5 with TRBJ2-1; 8 bases agree with TRBD1. There are 13 residues in the CDR3. The V gene end was trimmed by 7 bases and the J gene end by 9 bases; junction bases not matched to a gene: 8. Germline values: CDR1 MNHEY, CDR2 SVGAGI. This CDR3 is CASTGTGFSEQFF. CDR3 in DNA: TGTGCCAGCACCGGGACAGGCTTCTCTGAGCAGTTCTTC.

This clonotype was seen a handful of times. The junction differs from germline at one of its ends, possibly a read error. The chain uses TRBV7-7 and TRBJ2-3; maybe TRBD2 (7 bases). Germline V gives CDR1 SSHAT, CDR2 FNYEAQ (reference sequence). This CDR3 contains 14 residues. Here the CDR3 DNA reads TGTGCTAGCAGCGAGGGGGGGTACGCAGATACGCAGTATTTT. Its protein product is CASSEGGYADTQYF.

This clonotype has at least ten counts. The chain couples TRBV7-2 to TRBJ1-2, with D tentatively TRBD1 (5 bases). This CDR3 comprises 13 residues. Trimming cost V 7 bases and J 8 bases, with 17 bases left between them. The V gene's germline CDR1 is SGHTA and CDR2 FQGNSA. The CDR3 DNA reads as TGTGCCAGCACCCCCGACAGACCTCGGGGCTACACCTTC. Translating gives CASTPDRPRGYTF. Full variable domain (outside the CDR3, taken from reference TRBV7-2 and TRBJ1-2): GAGVSQSPSNKVTEKGKDVELRCDPISGHTALYWYRQSLGQGLEFLIYFQGNSAPDKSGLPSDRFSAERTGGSVSTLTIQRTQQEDSAVYLCASTPDRPRGYTFGSGTRLTVV.

This clonotype was seen more than once but under ten times. V and J are TRBV4-1 and TRBJ1-2; D is unresolved. The germline V and J ends were trimmed by 0 bases and 5 bases, with 10 bases remaining between them. The germline V gene has CDR1 MGHRA and CDR2 YSYEKL. This CDR3 region has 14 residues. The CDR3 region is CASSQDVILYGYTF. DNA for the CDR3: TGCGCCAGCAGCCAAGATGTTATCCTATATGGCTACACCTTC.